This is a list of T cell receptor beta chains from one sample in a study of blood T cell repertoires in COVID-19. TCRdb's table, derived via immunoSEQ multiplex PCR, lists solely in-frame clones and lacks some. Here the sample spans 150,000 to 200,000 clones, roughly 80% being singletons. The sequenced material came from peripheral blood. These receptors originate from a woman at least 80 years old with COVID-19, enrolled during active disease. The CDR3 runs from the conserved cysteine through the conserved F or W. The D gene is left open where the match is weak. Where a row states a size, it is once, few, many or the class of an expanded clone; other rows omit it.

CDR3 length | J gene | V gene | D gene | clone size | CDR3 DNA | CDR3 protein
15 | TRBJ2-3 | TRBV5-1 | - | - | TGCGCCAGCAGAATCCCGGGACTGCGCACAGATACGCAGTATTTT | CASRIPGLRTDTQYF
16 | TRBJ1-5 | TRBV28 | - | - | TGTGCCAGCATGTGGACAGAATCGTATAGCAATCAGCCCCAGCATTTT | CASMWTESYSNQPQHF
14 | TRBJ2-7 | TRBV15 | - | - | TGTGCCACCAGCAGAGTGGGGGGCTCCTACGAGCAGTACTTC | CATSRVGGSYEQYF
15 | TRBJ2-1 | TRBV27 | TRBD2 | few | TGTGCCAGCAGTATAACTAGCGGTTCTTACAATGAGCAGTTCTTC | CASSITSGSYNEQFF
13 | TRBJ2-2 | TRBV19 | TRBD1 | - | TGTGCCACCCGGGACAGTAACACCGGGGAGCTGTTTTTT | CATRDSNTGELFF
14 | TRBJ2-3 | TRBV28 | - | many | TGTGCCAGCAGTTCAGGACAAAGCACAGATACGCAGTATTTT | CASSSGQSTDTQYF
15 | TRBJ2-3 | TRBV5-1 | - | once | TGCGCCAGCAGCTTCGAGACTAGGAGCACAGATACGCAGTATTTT | CASSFETRSTDTQYF
14 | TRBJ2-7 | TRBV19 | TRBD2 | - | TGTGCCAGTAGTAATCTAGCGGAGGCCTACGAGCAGTACTTC | CASSNLAEAYEQYF
14 | TRBJ2-1 | TRBV7-9 | - | - | TGTGCCAGCAGCTCCCCGCGTTCCTACAATGAGCAGTTCTTC | CASSSPRSYNEQFF
15 | TRBJ1-2 | TRBV7-3 | TRBD1 | - | TGTGCCAGCAGCCCAGGACAGGGGGCAATATATGGCTACACCTTC | CASSPGQGAIYGYTF
17 | TRBJ1-4 | TRBV7-2 | - | - | TGTGCCAGCAGCTTAGCGGGGGCACAGGGACTAGTTGAAAAACTGTTTTTT | CASSLAGAQGLVEKLFF
15 | TRBJ2-1 | TRBV7-8 | TRBD2 | - | TGTGCCAGCGACTTGCTAGCGGGAGAAGCCAATGAGCAGTTCTTC | CASDLLAGEANEQFF
13 | TRBJ2-7 | TRBV6-5 | - | - | TGTGCCAGCCGGGACTGGAGCTCCTACGAGCAGTACTTC | CASRDWSSYEQYF
13 | TRBJ1-6 | TRBV3-1/TRBV3-2 | - | few | TGTGCCAGCAGCCAAGACAGGAATTCACCCCTCCACTTT | CASSQDRNSPLHF
14 | TRBJ2-7 | TRBV30 | - | - | TGTGCCTGGAGTCCACCCCAGGGAACCTACGAGCAGTACTTC | CAWSPPQGTYEQYF
14 | TRBJ1-2 | TRBV19 | - | - | TGTGCCAGTAGGGAGACAGCCTATAACTATGGCTACACCTTC | CASRETAYNYGYTF
15 | TRBJ1-2 | TRBV7-2 | - | - | TGTGCCAGCAGCCCCGGTGGGCCAGCTAACTATGGCTACACCTTC | CASSPGGPANYGYTF
13 | TRBJ1-3 | TRBV6-5 | - | - | TGTGCCAGCAGTTACCCAGGGGGAAACACCATATATTTT | CASSYPGGNTIYF
16 | TRBJ2-6 | TRBV5-1 | - | - | TGCGCCAGCAGCGTACAGGTCTCCTCTGGGGCCAACGTCCTGACTTTC | CASSVQVSSGANVLTF
13 | TRBJ1-1 | TRBV24-1 | - | - | TGTGCCACCAGTGACCCTAGGTGGGCTGAAGCTTTCTTT | CATSDPRWAEAFF
15 | TRBJ1-6 | TRBV5-1 | - | once | TGCGCCAGCAGCTTGGGACAGCACTATAATTCACCCCTCCACTTT | CASSLGQHYNSPLHF
16 | TRBJ1-2 | TRBV28 | - | - | TGTGCCAGCTTGACTGACTCCCTTACAACGGGCTATGGCTACACCTTC | CASLTDSLTTGYGYTF
14 | TRBJ1-6 | TRBV5-4 | - | - | TGTGCCAGCAGCTTCCGGGGAGGTAATTCACCCCTCCACTTT | CASSFRGGNSPLHF
15 | TRBJ2-2 | TRBV27 | TRBD1 | - | TGTGCCAGCAGGGGGACAGGGCGGATTCCCGGGGAGCTGTTTTTT | CASRGTGRIPGELFF
15 | TRBJ2-7 | TRBV5-1 | TRBD1 | once | TGCGCCAGCCGTAACACCGGACAGGGGACCTACGAGCAGTACTTC | CASRNTGQGTYEQYF
14 | TRBJ1-6 | TRBV18 | - | - | TGTGCCAGCTCCCCTACTCTCTATAATTCACCCCTCCACTTT | CASSPTLYNSPLHF
12 | TRBJ2-7 | TRBV20-1 | - | - | TGCAGTGCTAGTGGGCGGAGCTACGAGCAGTACTTC | CSASGRSYEQYF